This T cell receptor beta chain was documented in a study of cytomegalovirus exposure and HLA in healthy donors (TCRdb year 2017). The study in broad terms: An earlier analysis of fewer than 750 of the donors reported under 300 Gb of sequence data and 117 million unique TCR beta sequences obtained from approximately 180 million T cells. HLA typing covered class I and class II loci at four-digit resolution. To predict cytomegalovirus infection status, the study combined high-throughput TCR immunosequencing, statistical association of individual TCRs with disease status, and machine learning. To decide whether each TCR beta V gene segment behaved as functional or pseudogenic, an earlier analysis of approximately 590 of the donors relied on high-throughput TCR beta sequencing. The study aimed to test whether cataloging public T cell receptors could reveal signatures of past pathogen exposure. Of the approximately 400 genotyped donors, about 84% fell in the genetic ancestry cluster associated with self-reported Caucasian donors. Among 398 genotyped donors of the cohort, an average of roughly 230,000 unique TCR beta nucleotide sequences was sequenced per donor, of which roughly 17% were non-productive. In a later genetic analysis, genome-wide SNP genotypes for 398 of the 666 donors were used, and that subset was treated as a discovery cohort. Rather than drawing on any new phenotypic data, the later analysis identified candidate immune exposures from TCR beta sequences and the way those sequences occurred across donors. Approximately 300 gigabases of sequencing data and 70 million to 85 million unique TCR sequences were included in an early release covering under 650 HLA-typed donors. All discovery cohort repertoires had been generated using a single sequencing platform. Donor age, sex, ethnicity and CMV serostatus were collected together with the repertoire data. Because of strong linkage in the cohort, four or five DR-DQ haplotypes were treated as single units for association and clustering. In a later analysis, previously published TCR beta repertoires from several hundred donors were re-analyzed and high-resolution HLA genotyping was added so that TCR occurrence patterns could be studied. In addition to the first cohort of 666 subjects, a separate validation cohort of under 150 different subjects was used. Typing coverage varied by locus: roughly 629-630 donors for A, B, C, DRB1 and DQB1; more than 500 for DQA1; around 570 for DPA1; more than 450 for DPB1. Using immunosequencing, the study profiled T cell repertoires from 500 to 800 subjects and related those repertoires to cytomegalovirus serostatus. Findings and caveats that apply to the study as a whole: A later analysis found that HLA-associated TCR beta chains were more clonally expanded and had lower generation probabilities than equally common non-associated chains. In vitro tests confirmed that a few of the cytomegalovirus-associated TCR beta chains recognize cytomegalovirus antigens. Roughly 15 rarely observed V segments, including chromosome 9 orphons, were excluded from the earlier analysis of 550 to 700 of the donors because counts were too low. Broadly in line with IMGT annotations, most TCR beta V segments showed up in productive rearrangements about 90% or about 30% of the time in an earlier analysis of 587 of the donors. A later analysis found that TCR association rates varied across HLA loci, with DRB1 alleles showing the most associated TCRs and HLA-C alleles the fewest. In a later analysis, most CMV-associated TCR beta chains were found to appear HLA-restricted, with HLA associations seemingly driven largely by CMV exposure. Correlated functional status among segregating V segments might be attributable to linkage disequilibrium, but an unknown experimental factor could not be ruled out. Immune exposure information for the cohort was limited to CMV serostatus. The authors suggested that the approach could potentially be generalized to other disease states and immunological phenotypes. Some IMGT-functional V segments, including TRBV6-2 and TRBV6-3, could not be distinguished by the 87-base-pair reads and were therefore excluded. In the study, approximately 160 TCR beta chains were listed as associated with cytomegalovirus. According to a later analysis, parvovirus B19, influenza, CMV and Epstein-Barr virus appeared linked to several top co-occurrence clusters. Only TCR beta chains were sequenced in this cohort, and the absence of alpha or paired-chain data limited detectable features. A further reported finding was that TCR beta sequences accurately predicted the HLA-A and HLA-B alleles for most subjects in the first cohort. A cluster of highly shared sequence variants was judged likely to be a technical artifact of the sequencing pipeline. Because HLA typing was missing for some donors at each locus, association tests included only the typed subset. A later genetic analysis associated a missense DCLRE1C variant with V-gene and J-gene trimming of TCR beta chains, and an independent cohort replicated the association. Compared with the roughly 710-donor mean, donors in an Asian-associated ancestry cluster had fewer N-insertions in productive TCRs, according to a later genetic analysis. At a false discovery rate of 0.05, a later analysis linked 15,000 to 20,000 TCR beta sequences to specific HLA alleles. Strong co-occurrence of HLA alleles, especially DR and DQ, made assigning TCR associations to individual alleles difficult. Cytomegalovirus status was reported to be diagnosed by the classifier with high specificity and sensitivity in both the original and validation cohorts. Across donors, most TCR sequences were observed very rarely, whereas some public TCRs were present in many individuals. Roughly uniform sequencing depth across donors was assumed in presence/absence analyses, although this assumption may not hold.

The library was prepared using the immunoSEQ multiplex PCR assay. The multiplex PCR relied on a mix of 60 forward primers for TCR Vbeta segments and 13 reverse primers for TCR Jbeta segments. Amplification of the CDR3 region of rearranged TCR beta genes was performed with a multiplex PCR assay on genomic DNA. The Illumina HiSeq System was used to sequence the amplified TCR beta libraries as 87-base-pair reads. The source study handled its data this way. A later analysis tallied 75 million to 95 million unique TCR beta chains across the 660 or so repertoires, and 10 million to 11 million of those chains were shared by two or more donors. Raw reads were error-corrected and collapsed into unique sequences by a nearest-neighbor algorithm in which closely related sequences were merged to remove PCR and sequencing errors. V, D and J gene segments were assigned by aligning CDR3 sequences to IMGT reference sequences. Each retained sequence needed at least a six-nucleotide match to both a V gene segment and a J gene segment. A rearrangement was called productive if the CDR3 had no stop codons and remained in frame with V and J, and every other rearrangement was called non-productive. CDR3 was defined by IMGT convention, running from the second conserved V-encoded cysteine to the conserved J-encoded phenylalanine. In an earlier analysis of approximately 590 of the donors, sequences lacking an unambiguous match to a single V gene segment were excluded. In an earlier analysis of 587 of the donors, a V segment was called functional when productive rearrangements were above 56.7%, and segregating when the standard deviation between donors exceeded 5%. A statistical classification framework was built for diagnosing cytomegalovirus status from the catalog of TCR beta chain sequences. V and J gene assignment, in a later analysis, came from comparing TCR nucleotide sequences with IMGT/GENE-DB human TR gene sequences. A later analysis assigned CDR3 sequences and most-parsimonious VDJ recombination scenarios with the TCRdist pipeline. In a later analysis, each TCR beta chain was defined by its CDR3 amino acid sequence together with its V-gene family, and reads without a unique V-gene family were excluded. To address suspected cross-contamination and a sequencing artifact, a later analysis removed approximately 600 highly shared, low-generation-probability nucleotide sequences. For each public chain, a later analysis derived a clonal expansion index from normalized ranks of inferred template counts within each repertoire. In a later analysis, generation probabilities were computed with a VDJ recombination model fitted to out-of-frame rearrangements, and the resulting probabilities were checked against IGoR. Hypergeometric tests were used in a later analysis to score TCR-TCR, TCR-HLA and TCR-CMV co-occurrence, with a repertoire-size bias correction applied to the TCR pairs. A later analysis estimated false discovery rates by permuting HLA or CMV assignments 20 times. In a later analysis, co-occurring TCRs were grouped using DBSCAN, and TCRdist sequence similarity was added for clustering within HLA-allele-positive subsets. For co-occurrence clustering, repertoires with fewer than 30,000 or more than 120,000 public chains were excluded, along with about five repertoires with anomalous nucleotide sharing. In its TCRdb copy, this immuneACCESS table keeps in-frame sequences only and misses some clones. Where compared with another copy, unresolved V genes explain less than half of these, and the others have no known cause. The V and J calls and clone size were taken over from that table, and D and trimming were inferred from the DNA. For this sample there are under 200,000 clones; 80% appear just once. 1.3% of the sample is in the top ten clones.

The cohort was made up of about 670 healthy bone marrow donors. At the time of sampling, all cohort members were nominally healthy, though unrecorded immune exposures were likely present. The donor tested CMV seronegative and was one of the 352 seronegative cohort members. Every donor gave a peripheral blood sample, and the peripheral blood mononuclear cells from that sample were used for TCR beta sequencing. The Qiagen DNeasy Blood Extraction Kit was used to extract genomic DNA from the blood cell samples. As concerns this clone: What this receptor recognizes is not known. One base away there is no much larger clone; base qualities are not given.

The germline V gene yields SGHRS for CDR1 and YFSETQ for CDR2. The CDR3 covers 14 residues, taking in both the cysteine and the phenylalanine. CDR3 DNA only is kept here, 42 bases in frame from base 1. The sample taken for sequencing was PBMCs. This clonotype originated in a woman between 45 and 60 years old in good health and CMV-seronegative. The rearrangement combines TRBV5-1 with TRBJ2-7, with 9 bases aligning to TRBD2. The assigned J gene may be wrong: the sequence end matches TRBJ2-5 better. For the CDR3, the sequence is CASSSPSGGETQYF. The DNA sequence is as follows: TGCGCCAGCAGCTCCCCCAGCGGGGGGGAGACCCAGTACTTC.